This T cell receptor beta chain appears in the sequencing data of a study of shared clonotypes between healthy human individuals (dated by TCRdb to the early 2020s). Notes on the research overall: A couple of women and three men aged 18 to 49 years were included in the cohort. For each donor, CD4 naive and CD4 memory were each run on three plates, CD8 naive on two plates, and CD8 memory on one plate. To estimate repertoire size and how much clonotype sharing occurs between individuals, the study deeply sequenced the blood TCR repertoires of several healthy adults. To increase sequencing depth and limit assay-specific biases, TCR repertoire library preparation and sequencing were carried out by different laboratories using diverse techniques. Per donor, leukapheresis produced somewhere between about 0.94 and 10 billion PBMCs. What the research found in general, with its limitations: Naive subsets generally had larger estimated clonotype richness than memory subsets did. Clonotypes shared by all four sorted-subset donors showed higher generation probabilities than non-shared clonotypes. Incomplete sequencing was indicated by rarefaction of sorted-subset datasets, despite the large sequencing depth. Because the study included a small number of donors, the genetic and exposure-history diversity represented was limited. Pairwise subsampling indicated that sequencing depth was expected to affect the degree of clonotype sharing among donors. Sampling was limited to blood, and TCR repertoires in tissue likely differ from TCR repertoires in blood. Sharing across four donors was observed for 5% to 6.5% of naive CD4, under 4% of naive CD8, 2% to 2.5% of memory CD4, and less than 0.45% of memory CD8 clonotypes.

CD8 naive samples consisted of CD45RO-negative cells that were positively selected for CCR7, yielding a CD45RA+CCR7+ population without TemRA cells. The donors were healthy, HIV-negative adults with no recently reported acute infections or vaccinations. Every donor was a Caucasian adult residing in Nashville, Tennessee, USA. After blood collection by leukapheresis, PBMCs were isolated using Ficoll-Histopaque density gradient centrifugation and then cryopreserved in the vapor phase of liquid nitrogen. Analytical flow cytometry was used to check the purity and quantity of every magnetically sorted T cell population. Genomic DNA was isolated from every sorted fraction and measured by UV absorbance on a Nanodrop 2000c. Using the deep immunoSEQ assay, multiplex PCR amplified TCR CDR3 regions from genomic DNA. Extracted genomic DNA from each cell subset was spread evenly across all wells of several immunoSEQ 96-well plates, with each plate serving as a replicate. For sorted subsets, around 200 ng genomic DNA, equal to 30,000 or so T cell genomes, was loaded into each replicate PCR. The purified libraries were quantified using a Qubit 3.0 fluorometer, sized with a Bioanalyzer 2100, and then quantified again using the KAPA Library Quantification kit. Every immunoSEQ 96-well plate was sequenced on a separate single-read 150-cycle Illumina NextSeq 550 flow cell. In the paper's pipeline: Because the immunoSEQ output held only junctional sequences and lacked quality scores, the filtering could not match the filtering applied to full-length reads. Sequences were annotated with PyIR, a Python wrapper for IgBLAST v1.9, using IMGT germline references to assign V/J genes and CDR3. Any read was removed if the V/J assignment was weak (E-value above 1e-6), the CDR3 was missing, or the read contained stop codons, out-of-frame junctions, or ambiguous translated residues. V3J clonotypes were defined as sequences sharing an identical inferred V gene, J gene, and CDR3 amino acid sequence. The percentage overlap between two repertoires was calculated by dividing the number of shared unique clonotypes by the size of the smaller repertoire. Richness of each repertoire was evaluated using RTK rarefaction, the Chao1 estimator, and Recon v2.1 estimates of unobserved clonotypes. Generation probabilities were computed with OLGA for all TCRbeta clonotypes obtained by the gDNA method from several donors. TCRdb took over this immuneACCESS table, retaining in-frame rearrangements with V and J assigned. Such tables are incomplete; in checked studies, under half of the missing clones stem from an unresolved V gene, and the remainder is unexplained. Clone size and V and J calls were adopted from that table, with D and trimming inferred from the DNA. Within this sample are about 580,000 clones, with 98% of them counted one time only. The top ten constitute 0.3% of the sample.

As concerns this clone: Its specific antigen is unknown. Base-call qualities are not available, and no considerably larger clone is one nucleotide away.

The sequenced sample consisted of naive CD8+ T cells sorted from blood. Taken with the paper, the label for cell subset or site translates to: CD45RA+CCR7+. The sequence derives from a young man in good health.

The CDR3 protein is CASSSFRDRGPQTQYF. The DNA reads as follows: TGTGCCAGCAGCTCCTTCCGGGACAGGGGACCACAGACCCAGTACTTC. The V gene is TRBV7-6 and the J gene is TRBJ2-5, with 10 junctional bases fitting TRBD1. Ends trimmed: V by 4 bases, J by 6 bases; bases unmatched to a gene: 11. The CDR3, from cysteine to phenylalanine, totals 16 residues. Only the CDR3 part of the read is kept: 48 bases, read in frame from the first base. For CDR1 and CDR2, the germline V gene lists SGHVS and FNYEAQ.